This TCR beta chain was identified in a study of beta chain features in type 1 diabetes. General study points: Patients showed naive, central memory and Treg TCRB repertoires that appeared more similar than those of healthy donors. cDNA sequencing could over-represent cells with high TCR expression. People with Type 1 diabetes carried modestly yet significantly shorter TCRB CDR3s in all four CD4+ subsets.

Expressed TCRB transcripts were sequenced because the entire RNA isolate underwent reverse transcription. Produced via immunoSEQ multiplex PCR; TCRdb's table is partial and in-frame only. The sample contains about 170,000 clones, approximately 7.8% of which appear only once. CDR3 length: 14 residues. The V gene's germline CDR1 is SGDLS and CDR2 YYNGEE. Trimming took off 0 bases at V and 3 bases at J, with 7 bases between the two ends. This clone was seen only a few times. Its antigen is as yet unknown. Other DNA sequences from this sample encode an identical CDR3 as well. Sequencing input: central memory CD4+ T cells from blood. This TCR was recovered from a middle-aged woman with type 1 diabetes. The chain uses TRBV9 and TRBJ1-5; the D is unclear. The CDR3: CASSVDSSNQPQHF. DNA of the CDR3: TGTGCCAGCAGCGTAGACAGTTCCAATCAGCCCCAGCATTTT.